A selection of T cell receptor beta chains follows, all from one sample in a study of vaccination and CD4 T cells after COVID-19. No antigens are known for them. TCRdb reanalysed the PCR reads using MiXCR and keeps one entry per CDR3 protein. The profile shows about 10,000 distinct CDR3 sequences, roughly two thirds of them singletons. Material: CD4+ T cells from blood, cultured in vitro. These receptors originate from a human donor who had recovered from COVID-19. CDR3s include the opening cysteine and the closing phenylalanine or tryptophan.

J: TRBJ2-2; V: TRBV28; CDR3: CASSVPGLAGGPGELFF
J: TRBJ1-3; V: TRBV7-8; CDR3: CASSPQGRGGYTIYF
J: TRBJ2-1; V: TRBV7-9; CDR3: CASSGGLGTGSYNEQFF
J: TRBJ2-2; V: TRBV20-1; CDR3: CSARDQPNTGELFF
J: TRBJ1-1; V: TRBV11-2; CDR3: CASSLDKLGEAFF
J: TRBJ2-5; V: TRBV6-1; CDR3: CASSERLAGGGETQYF
J: TRBJ1-1; V: TRBV11-3; CDR3: CASSLDREGRTEAFF
J: TRBJ2-2; V: TRBV7-3; CDR3: CASSSAGQELTGELFF
J: TRBJ1-2; V: TRBV7-3; CDR3: CASSLGPLGDGYTF
J: TRBJ1-1; V: TRBV21-1; CDR3: CASSLRERTVMNTEAFF
J: TRBJ2-7; V: TRBV15; CDR3: CATSRGQEGNEQYF
J: TRBJ2-3; V: TRBV20-1; CDR3: CSASLQGRDTQYF
J: TRBJ1-2; V: TRBV7-2; CDR3: CASSLRETGSNYGYTF
J: TRBJ2-3; V: TRBV20-1; CDR3: CSATLPGLAGSTAADTQYF
J: TRBJ1-4; V: TRBV7-9; CDR3: CASSLATGGAYEKLFF
J: TRBJ1-3; V: TRBV6-1; CDR3: CASSRASGSSGNTIYF
J: TRBJ2-2; V: TRBV6-1; CDR3: CASSPRTGDGELFF
J: TRBJ2-5; V: TRBV7-9; CDR3: CASSFQPGLVGTQYF
J: TRBJ1-2; V: TRBV7-2; CDR3: CASSLQSLDTYPYGYTF
J: TRBJ1-5; V: TRBV7-8; CDR3: CASSPVGWSNQPQHF
J: TRBJ2-3; V: TRBV20-1; CDR3: CSARVGDTQYF
J: TRBJ1-1; V: TRBV20-1; CDR3: CSARVSNGRKAFF
J: TRBJ2-3; V: TRBV6-2/TRBV6-3; CDR3: CGTGERADTQYF
J: TRBJ1-5; V: TRBV6-2/TRBV6-3; CDR3: CASKPRSSNQPQHF
J: TRBJ1-2; V: TRBV24-1; CDR3: CATSDPHGYTF
J: TRBJ1-1; V: TRBV6-1; CDR3: CASGTPRGIAFF
J: TRBJ2-3; V: TRBV27; CDR3: CASSFPDRGTQYF
J: TRBJ2-3; V: TRBV20-1; CDR3: CSAKDRGQSTDTQYF
J: TRBJ1-5; V: TRBV9; CDR3: CASSVPRGSNQPQHF
J: TRBJ1-1; V: TRBV6-2/TRBV6-3; CDR3: CASSLGGNTEAFF
J: TRBJ2-7; V: TRBV27; CDR3: CASRGAPGTESSYEQYF
J: TRBJ2-2; V: TRBV12-3/TRBV12-4; CDR3: CASSLGPGMNTGELFF
J: TRBJ1-6; V: TRBV5-4; CDR3: CASSKTGTGNSPLHF
J: TRBJ1-2; V: TRBV19; CDR3: CASRISEGAYNGYTF
J: TRBJ1-1; V: TRBV10-3; CDR3: CAISMDRSNTEAFF
J: TRBJ2-3; V: TRBV28; CDR3: CASSLLEGAIADTQYF
J: TRBJ1-1; V: TRBV7-6; CDR3: CASSLEGTGSEAFF
J: TRBJ1-1; V: TRBV7-2; CDR3: CASSRTAEAFF
J: TRBJ2-2; V: TRBV20-1; CDR3: CSARKDNTGELFF
J: TRBJ2-6; V: TRBV28; CDR3: CASSERTVNVLTF
J: TRBJ2-5; V: TRBV20-1; CDR3: CSAPGTGGLETQYF
J: TRBJ1-6; V: TRBV19; CDR3: CASSEGGRLGNSPLHF
J: TRBJ1-2; V: TRBV6-2/TRBV6-3; CDR3: CASSRPGQPGGYTF
J: TRBJ1-6; V: TRBV7-6; CDR3: CASSLAQPPSPLHF
J: TRBJ1-2; V: TRBV27; CDR3: CASSQRGQGRGGYTF
J: TRBJ1-5; V: TRBV20-1; CDR3: CSAIERADQPQHF
J: TRBJ1-3; V: TRBV6-1; CDR3: CASSDGVTINTIYF
J: TRBJ2-7; V: TRBV7-8; CDR3: CASSLRTGKVYYEQYF
J: TRBJ1-2; V: TRBV28; CDR3: CASSLGGGGYGYTF